Described below is a single TCR beta chain sequence and its context. What this receptor recognizes is not known. Per-base qualities were not stored, and no clone one base away is much larger. This entry belongs to a study of blood T cells in healthy people across ages (dated by TCRdb to the mid-2010s). General notes on the study: In model experiments, template switching captured roughly one uniquely barcoded TCR beta cDNA molecule for every two T cells. Using deep sequencing normalized with unique cDNA molecular identifiers, the study measured how TCR beta repertoire diversity changes with age. The donors were split into four age groups: young (average around 16 years), middle-aged (39), aged (62) and long-lived (over 75). Using the same blood draw, the study looked at two additional independent replicas of 1 million unique cDNA reads for two donors, one aged 18 to 30 and the other aged 80 or older.

Donors were about 36 systemically healthy Caucasian individuals from Russia aged roughly 6 to 100 years. Ten milliliters of peripheral blood were drawn from each donor into EDTA-treated Vacutainer tubes. Ficoll-Paque density-gradient centrifugation was used to isolate PBMCs, with at least 7 million obtained per sample. Trizol reagent was used to extract total RNA from the PBMCs, yielding at least 5.5 micrograms per sample. For every donor, an aliquot of PBMCs went through flow cytometry to measure the percentages of naive CD45RAhigh/CD27high T cells. The V and J ends are trimmed by 0 bases and 7 bases, leaving 12 bases between them. Including cysteine and phenylalanine, the CDR3 has 14 amino acids. The only DNA kept is the CDR3, 42 bases in frame from the first base. In the germline V gene, CDR1 corresponds to ENHRY and CDR2 to SYGVKD. The study at large found these results: Because the CMV infection status of the donors was unknown, age-related changes in expanded clonotypes may potentially have been confounded. Since profiling was done on bulk unsorted PBMCs, naive and antigen-experienced compartments could not be conclusively compared. Total diversity estimates from one million sequenced T cells were considered lower bounds and underestimates. A strong correlation was found between observed TCR beta diversity and the percentage of naive T cells measured by flow cytometry. Compared with the aged group, the long-lived group had more naive CD4+ T cells, fewer expanded clones and increased TCR diversity, a pattern suggesting age selection. As age increased, observed TCR beta diversity per million T cells dropped in a roughly linear way, and a significant reduction was already evident by age around 41.

Libraries were built with 5' RACE. This sample was sequenced with an Illumina HiSeq 2500. The second PCR ran for roughly 7 to 11 cycles and used a J-beta primer mix along with a sample-barcoded 5' primer. A template-switch 5' adaptor carrying 12 random nucleotides introduced a unique molecular identifier onto each TCR beta cDNA molecule. Each sample yielded at least 3 million CDR3-containing paired-end reads. First-strand cDNA was synthesized from all RNA with the Mint cDNA synthesis kit, primed by a TRBC-specific oligonucleotide. Following uracil-DNA glycosylase treatment, all cDNA underwent a first 18-cycle PCR with the universal primers M1SS and BC2_uni_R. On the study's bioinformatics: For normalization, 1 million high-quality reads, each with a distinct molecular identifier, were randomly selected from each sample. Instead of being binned into consensus sequences, reads that shared molecular identifiers were thrown out. CDR3 identification, clonotype clustering and error correction used MiTCR with a Q25 quality threshold and the strictest error-elimination algorithm. A nonparametric unseen species model with Euler transformation was used to estimate lower-bound total TCR beta diversity. Using fastp at Q25 and MiXCR, TCRdb reprocessed the public reads and kept productive beta chains. When rows share a CDR3 protein, they turn into one entry using the most common DNA and genes. TCRdb assigned the V and J calls; the authors' analysis was not used. In all, the sample holds approximately 780,000 distinct CDR3 sequences, and 20% to 30% of those were seen once. The ten largest make up 3% of the sample.

These data were likewise used in another study, on T cells of mothers and their children. Per the second study: The donors were nine systemically healthy Caucasian individuals, made up of three mothers and their six children. cDNA synthesis consumed the entire amount of extracted RNA, loaded at around 1.5 ug RNA in each 15 ul reaction. In the second PCR, the M1S primer added sample barcodes and 2-4 random nucleotides. Over 8 million TCR beta CDR3 reads were obtained for each mother, and millions of reads were obtained for each child. Thymic selection shapes the output of TCR recombination in a similar way in related and unrelated pairs, and inherited differences have a minor effect. Related mother-child pairs always showed normalized repertoire overlap that was slightly higher than in unrelated mother-child pairs, though the difference was never significant. No persistent microchimeric T cell clones were found, with a detection sensitivity of 85 to 100 clones per million clonotypes. The study used deep NGS to compare TCR beta repertoires of mothers and children, seeking features distinguishing related mother-child pairs from unrelated individuals. Mothers averaged roughly 36 +/- 4 years of age and children averaged approximately 12 +/- 4 years. After adapter ligation with NEBNext reagents, the libraries were sequenced on Illumina HiSeq 2000 with 100+100 nt paired-end reads. To prevent cross-contamination, the mother and child libraries were prepared a month apart and were sequenced in separate runs. Between 500,000 and 2,000,000 distinct TCR beta clonotypes were identified per donor. Naive TCR beta clonotypes were estimated from low-frequency clonotypes matched to each donor's FACS-determined naive share, without sorting.

The material sequenced was blood. This chain joins TRBV10-3 to TRBJ2-5; TRBD1 is possibly the D segment (5 matching bases). The receptor comes from a boy aged 10-17 years in good health. At the DNA level, the sequence is TGTGCCATCAGTGAGTCCGGCAGGGTGGTGACCCAGTACTTC. Protein translation: CAISESGRVVTQYF.